The 7 T cell receptor beta chains listed next were all sequenced from one sample in a study of blood T cell repertoires in COVID-19. Produced via immunoSEQ multiplex PCR; TCRdb's table is partial and in-frame only. This table has under 200,000 clones, approximately 88% appearing once. Sequenced material: PBMCs or T cells enriched from blood (not recorded which). The source is a woman in her sixties or seventies who had recovered from COVID-19.

The chain carries TRBV19 and TRBJ2-1; 7 bases are a match to TRBD1. This CDR3 has 15 residues. Germline-derived CDR1 and CDR2 are LNHDA and SQIVND (reference sequence). Germline trimming cut 6 bases from V and 2 bases from J; bases unmatched to any gene: 7. Here the CDR3 reads CASRLGQGAYNEQFF. DNA of the CDR3: TGTGCCAGTAGGTTGGGGCAGGGGGCCTACAATGAGCAGTTCTTC.

The chain has TRBV7-2 and TRBJ1-4; D gene unclear. The germline gives CDR1 SGHTA, CDR2 FQGNSA. V lost 4 bases to trimming and J lost 6 bases, with 3 bases between them. The CDR3 totals 11 residues. DNA for the CDR3: TGTGCCAGCAGCTCTTATGAAAAACTGTTTTTT. The encoded protein is CASSSYEKLFF.

This sequence joins TRBV28 and TRBJ2-3; 10 bases agree with TRBD1. In germline, CDR1 is MDHEN, CDR2 SYDVKM. The CDR3 contains 13 residues. Germline trimming cut 9 bases from V and 10 bases from J; bases unmatched to any gene: 10. CDR3 DNA sequence: TGTGCCAGTCTGGGGACAGGGGCGGGAGCGCAGTATTTT. The encoded protein is CASLGTGAGAQYF. The variable domain in full, with the rest retrieved from reference TRBV28 and TRBJ2-3, is DVKVTQSSRYLVKRTGEKVFLECVQDMDHENMFWYRQDPGLGLRLIYFSYDVKMKEKGDIPEGYSVSREKKERFSLILESASTNQTSMYLCASLGTGAGAQYFGPGTRLTVL.

The chain employs TRBV10-1 and TRBJ2-1; the D gene is possibly TRBD1 (5 bases). V lost 2 bases and J 14 bases, leaving 16 bases between the germline ends. The CDR3 loop spans 13 amino acids. Germline CDR1 reads WNHNN; CDR2 reads SYGVQD (reference sequence). The CDR3 here is CASSEGYQGNKFF. The CDR3 DNA sequence: TGCGCCAGCAGTGAGGGGTATCAGGGTAACAAGTTCTTC.

This clone was counted only a few times. The chain is built from TRBV5-1 and TRBJ2-3, with D possibly TRBD1 on 6 matching bases. From germline, CDR1 is SGHRS and CDR2 YFSETQ. V was pared by 3 bases and J by 3 bases, with 17 bases between. This CDR3 contains 16 residues. The CDR3 DNA is TGCGCCAGCAGCTCCTCCCAGGGGTGGGGGACAGATACGCAGTATTTT. Translated, it gives CASSSSQGWGTDTQYF.

The chain carries TRBV6-1 and TRBJ2-5, with 7 bases that match TRBD2. The CDR3 is 16 amino acids. The germline V gene has CDR1 MNHNS and CDR2 SASEGT. V lost 4 bases, J lost 2 bases, and 10 bases stayed unmatched. CDR3 nucleotide sequence: TGTGCCAGCAGTGCCGCCGGGACTAATGGGCAAGAGACCCAGTACTTC. Protein product: CASSAAGTNGQETQYF.

V and J are TRBV12-3 or TRBV12-4 and TRBJ2-5; possibly TRBD2 for D (6 bases). Trimming removed 7 bases from V and 7 bases from J, with 16 bases in between. The CDR3 consists of 13 residues. The CDR3: CASNGRGSGTQYF. CDR3 DNA: TGTGCCAGCAACGGAAGGGGTAGCGGGACCCAGTACTTC.